This entry describes one T cell receptor beta chain. No DNA is shown, since the ends of the CDR3 on it are uncertain; the CDR3 is the one TCRdb lists. The data were taken from a study of Graves' ophthalmopathy and Graves' hyperthyroidism. For repertoire sequencing, the TCR beta CDR3 regions were amplified from RNA transcripts. RT-PCR with HTBI primers came first, then second-round multiplex PCR. TCRdb reprocessed the multiplex PCR reads with MiXCR, giving one entry per CDR3 protein. Among roughly 400,000 distinct CDR3 sequences listed, about a sixth were seen once. The CDR3 has 21 residues if both end residues are counted. In germline, CDR1 is SGDLS, CDR2 YYNGEE.

The sequence was obtained from an adult woman with stable Graves' hyperthyroidism. V gene TRBV9 combines with J gene TRBJ1-5. Sequencing input: peripheral blood. The CDR3 sequence is CASSVAGRSYEQYFGPEPQHF.